This passage covers 21 T cell receptor beta chains from one sample sequenced in a study of cytotoxic CD8 clonotypes in ibrutinib-treated CLL. The data were produced by immunoSEQ multiplex PCR, yet TCRdb's version contains in-frame clones alone and is incomplete. Of 140,000 to 150,000 clones listed, 60% to 85% are singletons. The specimen was PBMCs, collected after 24 months of ibrutinib treatment. Every receptor here comes from a human donor with chronic lymphocytic leukemia.

This sequence joins TRBV7-2 and TRBJ2-5, with D hard to call. CDR3 size: 13 residues. Germline V gene lookup returns CDR1 SGHTA and CDR2 FQGNSA. Trimming shortened V by 0 bases and J by 4 bases, and 6 bases separated the two germline ends. Written as DNA, the CDR3 is TGTGCCAGCAGCTTAGCTAATCGAGAGACCCAGTACTTC. This gives the protein CASSLANRETQYF.

V is TRBV28 and J is TRBJ2-2; 7 positions match TRBD1. V was clipped by 11 bases and J by 3 bases; unmatched bases: 9. Germline V gene lookup returns CDR1 MDHEN and CDR2 SYDVKM. The CDR3 is 14 residues long. CDR3 region: CAARGSGDTGELFF. CDR3 DNA: TGTGCCGCCAGGGGGTCCGGCGACACCGGGGAGCTGTTTTTT.

This clone turned up a few times. The chain couples TRBV30 to TRBJ1-1, with no clear D. V lost 1 base, J lost 4 bases, and 10 bases lay in between. This CDR3 contains 13 residues. From germline, CDR1 is GTSNPN and CDR2 SVGIG (reference sequence). CDR3 protein: CAWSGLGGTEAFF. The CDR3 DNA reads TGTGCCTGGAGTGGGCTGGGAGGCACTGAAGCTTTCTTT.

The chain employs TRBV10-3 and TRBJ2-7; 9 bases map to TRBD1. This CDR3 has 14 residues. V trimming: 6 bases; J trimming: 1 base; junction bases outside the gene matches: 4. Germline V CDR1 and CDR2: ENHRY, SYGVKD. CDR3 DNA sequence: TGTGCCATCAGGGCCGGGACAGGGTCCTACGAGCAGTACTTC. This gives the protein CAIRAGTGSYEQYF.

The chain combines TRBV7-2 with TRBJ1-5, with a tentative D call TRBD1 (5 bases). The CDR3 has 14 residues. Trimming shortened V by 4 bases and J by 4 bases, and 11 bases separated the two germline ends. Germline lookup yields CDR1 SGHTA and CDR2 FQGNSA. Here the CDR3 reads CASSSFGGNQPQHF. The CDR3 nucleotides are TGTGCCAGCAGCTCATTCGGGGGGAATCAGCCCCAGCATTTT.

This clone is a singleton in its sample. The chain employs TRBV28 and TRBJ2-7; 7 bases are a match to TRBD1. CDR1 MDHEN and CDR2 SYDVKM come from the germline V gene. J was trimmed by 3 bases and V by 6 bases; bases with no gene match: 8. The CDR3 consists of 14 residues. The CDR3 coding sequence is TGTGCCAGCAGGGGACAGAATTCGAACTACGAGCAGTACTTC. Translating it yields CASRGQNSNYEQYF.

This rearrangement joins TRBV19 to TRBJ2-2; D may match TRBD1 or TRBD2 (6 bases each). Germline lookup yields CDR1 LNHDA and CDR2 SQIVND (reference sequence). The V and J ends lost 3 bases and 5 bases respectively, with 13 bases between them. The CDR3 is 15 amino acids. CDR3 region: CASSMSGGWTGELFF. The CDR3, as DNA: TGTGCCAGTAGTATGTCCGGGGGCTGGACCGGGGAGCTGTTTTTT.

The chain couples TRBV6-5 to TRBJ1-1; no clear D gene. Per the germline V gene, CDR1 is MNHEY and CDR2 is SVGAGI. Trimming shortened V by 0 bases and J by 2 bases, and 13 bases separated the two germline ends. The CDR3 spans 16 residues. The CDR3 coding sequence is TGTGCCAGCAGTTACTCGAACGGGCAGGTAAACACTGAAGCTTTCTTT. Translation gives CASSYSNGQVNTEAFF.

The rearrangement uses TRBV5-1 and TRBJ2-3; 14 bases are shared with TRBD2. CDR1 is SGHRS and CDR2 is YFSETQ in the germline V gene. The CDR3 totals 16 residues. V gave up 3 bases and J gave up 5 bases; unmatched junction bases: 5. The DNA for the CDR3 is TGCGCCAGCAGCTGGAGGGGACTAGCGGGAGAAGATACGCAGTATTTT. It yields the protein CASSWRGLAGEDTQYF.

This chain uses TRBV28 with TRBJ1-2, with D perhaps TRBD1 (5 bases). Germline CDR1 MDHEN, CDR2 SYDVKM. Trimming removed 5 bases at V and 3 bases at J, with 7 bases between. The CDR3 runs to 12 residues. Here the CDR3 DNA reads TGTGCCAGCAGTGTGGGGGACTATGGCTACACCTTC. It is translated as CASSVGDYGYTF.

This clone has a single count. This chain links TRBV27 with TRBJ2-2; 9 bases agree with TRBD1. CDR1 and CDR2 from the germline V gene are MNHEY and SMNVEV (reference sequence). This CDR3 is 14 amino acids long. Trimming at V came to 3 bases and at J to 7 bases, leaving 3 bases not matched to a gene. CDR3 protein: CASSLGTGYGELFF. The CDR3 DNA reads as TGTGCCAGCAGTTTGGGGACAGGGTACGGGGAGCTGTTTTTT.

The chain recombines TRBV7-2 with TRBJ2-1; 8 bases line up with TRBD2. Trimming at V came to 5 bases and at J to 9 bases, leaving 9 bases not matched to a gene. Per the germline V gene, CDR1 is SGHTA and CDR2 is FQGNSA. The CDR3 spans 14 residues. The DNA of the CDR3 is TGTGCCAGCAGCCAAGGGGGGACTAGTGGTGAGCAGTTCTTC. It translates to CASSQGGTSGEQFF.

V is TRBV5-6 and J is TRBJ1-3, with D possibly matching TRBD1 (5 bases). Germline CDR1 and CDR2: SGHDT and YYEEEE. V was pared by 0 bases and J by 0 bases, with 13 bases between. The CDR3 extends over 17 amino acids. The CDR3 nucleotides are TGTGCCAGCAGCTTGGTGGAGGCGGGACGCTCTGGAAACACCATATATTTT. Translation gives CASSLVEAGRSGNTIYF.

V and J are TRBV7-9 and TRBJ2-1; 14 bases fit TRBD2. CDR1 and CDR2 from the germline V gene are SEHNR and FQNEAQ (reference sequence). V shed 4 bases and J 9 bases; nucleotides not matched to a gene: 5. The CDR3 length is 15 residues. The DNA for the CDR3 is TGTGCCAGCAGCTCGGGACTAGCGGGGGTTAGTGAGCAGTTCTTC. Translated: CASSSGLAGVSEQFF.

V gene TRBV11-2 combines with J gene TRBJ2-7, with 9 positions matching TRBD1. V lost 3 bases, J lost 1 base, and 4 bases stayed unmatched. The CDR3 runs 15 residues. Per the germline V gene, CDR1 is SGHAT and CDR2 is FQNNGV. The DNA for the CDR3 is TGTGCCAGCAGCTTCACGGGACAGGGATCCTACGAGCAGTACTTC. Protein sequence: CASSFTGQGSYEQYF. Full variable domain (missing parts from reference TRBV11-2 and TRBJ2-7): EAGVAQSPRYKIIEKRQSVAFWCNPISGHATLYWYQQILGQGPKLLIQFQNNGVVDDSQLPKDRFSAERLKGVDSTLKIQPAKLEDSAVYLCASSFTGQGSYEQYFGPGTRLTVT.

V and J are TRBV28 and TRBJ2-6; D perhaps matches TRBD2 (7 bases). V was shortened by 7 bases and J by 3 bases, with 13 bases between the two germline ends. The CDR3 sequence is 15 residues long. Germline V gene lookup returns CDR1 MDHEN and CDR2 SYDVKM. Here the CDR3 reads CASTRGAIGANVLTF. The CDR3 DNA follows: TGTGCCAGCACCCGGGGGGCCATTGGGGCCAACGTCCTGACTTTC.

The rearrangement uses TRBV7-9 and TRBJ1-1; TRBD1 is a possible D gene (6 bases). The V end was cut by 5 bases, the J end by 8 bases, with 21 bases between. Germline CDR1 and CDR2: SEHNR and FQNEAQ (reference sequence). The CDR3 sequence is 15 residues long. CDR3 in amino acids: CASSPPWGAGEEAFF. DNA of the CDR3: TGTGCCAGCAGCCCCCCCTGGGGGGCCGGCGAGGAAGCTTTCTTT. The full variable domain, with the rest looked up from reference TRBV7-9 and TRBJ1-1, is DTGVSQNPRHKITKRGQNVTFRCDPISEHNRLYWYRQTLGQGPEFLTYFQNEAQLEKSRLLSDRFSAERPKGSFSTLEIQRTEQGDSAMYLCASSPPWGAGEEAFFGQGTRLTVV.

V and J are TRBV5-1 and TRBJ2-3; 9 bases fit TRBD2. The J segment lost 3 bases and the V segment lost 4 bases, leaving 9 bases of the junction unmatched. The CDR3 covers 16 residues. The V gene's germline CDR1 is SGHRS and CDR2 YFSETQ. This chain's CDR3 is CASSTGLAGPTDTQYF. The CDR3 DNA reads as TGCGCCAGCAGCACGGGACTAGCAGGGCCAACAGATACGCAGTATTTT.

This clone was recorded many times. V usage is TRBV5-6 and J usage is TRBJ2-1; 7 nucleotides align to TRBD1. V lost 4 bases, J lost 10 bases, and 5 bases stayed unmatched. There are 12 residues in the CDR3. The germline gives CDR1 SGHDT, CDR2 YYEEEE. CDR3 region: CASSPGQDEQFF. The CDR3 DNA reads TGTGCCAGCAGCCCCGGACAGGACGAGCAGTTCTTC. Looking up the rest from reference TRBV5-6 and TRBJ2-1 gives the full variable domain: DAGVTQSPTHLIKTRGQQVTLRCSPKSGHDTVSWYQQALGQGPQFIFQYYEEEERQRGNFPDRFSGHQFPNYSSELNVNALLLGDSALYLCASSPGQDEQFFGPGTRLTVL.

The rearrangement uses TRBV11-3 and TRBJ2-3; D may be TRBD1 or TRBD2 (5 bases each). This CDR3 comprises 15 residues. Germline-derived CDR1 and CDR2 are SGHNT and YENEEA. With 5 bases removed from V and 5 bases from J, the gap between germline ends came to 17 bases. Written as DNA, the CDR3 is TGTGCCAGCAGCCCTAGCCTTTCAGGGTTAGATACGCAGTATTTT. Its translation: CASSPSLSGLDTQYF.

In its sample, this clone was seen many times. The J gene is TRBJ2-5, the V gene TRBV7-9, with TRBD2 as a possible D gene (6 bases). Between the trimmed V and J ends, which lost 3 bases and 2 bases, there was a span of 10 bases. CDR1 is SEHNR, CDR2 FQNEAQ, per germline (reference sequence). This CDR3 has 14 amino acids. CDR3 sequence reads: CASSLGGAQETQYF. The CDR3 bases are TGTGCCAGCAGCTTGGGGGGTGCACAAGAGACCCAGTACTTC. The variable domain in full, completed from reference TRBV7-9 and TRBJ2-5, reads DTGVSQNPRHKITKRGQNVTFRCDPISEHNRLYWYRQTLGQGPEFLTYFQNEAQLEKSRLLSDRFSAERPKGSFSTLEIQRTEQGDSAMYLCASSLGGAQETQYFGPGTRLLVL.